A single sample is the source of the 20 T cell receptor beta chains below, sequenced in a study of blood T cell repertoires in COVID-19. Profiled with immunoSEQ multiplex PCR; TCRdb holds only in-frame clones, not every one. The sample comprises 30,000 to 35,000 clones, roughly 91% of which are singletons, and roughly 19% rests with the top ten. Source material: peripheral blood. These receptor sequences come from a man of 80 years or more with acute or convalescent COVID-19.

The chain employs TRBV2 and TRBJ1-2; possibly TRBD1 for D (5 bases). V was shortened by 5 bases and J by 1 base, with 8 bases between the two germline ends. This CDR3 spans 13 amino acids. The germline gives CDR1 SNHLY, CDR2 FYNNEI. The CDR3 nucleotides are TGTGCCAGCAGTCCAGACAGTAACTATGGCTACACCTTC. It encodes CASSPDSNYGYTF.

The J gene is TRBJ1-3, the V gene TRBV9; D remains unclear. Trimming pared 3 bases from V and 2 bases from J, leaving 3 bases between. The germline V gene encodes CDR1 SGDLS and CDR2 YYNGEE. The CDR3 is made up of 12 amino acids. CDR3 DNA: TGTGCCAGCAGCGCAGCTGGAAACACCATATATTTT. Amino acid sequence: CASSAAGNTIYF.

The CDR3 region has the DNA TGTGCCAGCAGGGACAGGGGGCTGACAGATACGCAGTATTTT. Its protein is CASRDRGLTDTQYF. The V call is TRBV28, the J call TRBJ2-3; the match to TRBD1 covers 11 bases. The CDR3 loop spans 14 amino acids. Per germline, CDR1 MDHEN and CDR2 SYDVKM. Trimming cost V 6 bases and J 3 bases; bases outside gene matches: 2.

The rearrangement links TRBV27 to TRBJ2-1; perhaps TRBD2 as D (6 bases). Germline CDR1 reads MNHEY; CDR2 reads SMNVEV (reference sequence). With 3 bases removed from V and 6 bases from J, the gap between germline ends came to 6 bases. The CDR3 is made up of 12 amino acids. For the CDR3, the DNA is TGTGCCAGCAGTTTGGGGGGCAATGAGCAGTTCTTC. It codes for CASSLGGNEQFF.

The rearrangement joins TRBV6-1 to TRBJ1-1; D is undetermined. V lost 3 bases and J 3 bases, leaving 14 bases between the germline ends. CDR1 and CDR2 (germline): MNHNS, SASEGT. The CDR3 totals 15 residues. In DNA form, the CDR3 reads TGTGCCAGCAGTGAGGCGATCGGGATTTACACTGAAGCTTTCTTT. Translating gives CASSEAIGIYTEAFF.

V gene TRBV10-1 combines with J gene TRBJ1-1; D is possibly TRBD1 (5 bases). Germline assignment: CDR1 WNHNN and CDR2 SYGVQD (reference sequence). The length of the CDR3 is 13 residues. The V gene lost 2 bases and the J gene lost 6 bases, with 10 bases spanning the gap. The CDR3 is CASSEGGFAEAFF. The CDR3, as DNA: TGCGCCAGCAGTGAGGGGGGGTTCGCTGAAGCTTTCTTT.

This rearrangement joins TRBV5-1 to TRBJ2-6, with D perhaps matching TRBD2 (6 bases). Germline loops: CDR1 SGHRS, CDR2 YFSETQ. V gave up 4 bases and J gave up 3 bases, with 14 bases separating them. This CDR3 has 16 amino acids. The CDR3 sequence: CASSAVAGFGANVLTF. DNA of the CDR3: TGCGCCAGCAGCGCGGTTGCGGGGTTTGGGGCCAACGTCCTGACTTTC.

V is TRBV30 and J is TRBJ2-1, with 11 nucleotides matching TRBD2. Germline V CDR1 and CDR2: GTSNPN, SVGIG (reference sequence). V lost 0 bases and J lost 3; bases outside the gene matches: 7. This CDR3 is 17 amino acids long. The CDR3: CAWSVLLAGGLYNEQFF. The CDR3, as DNA: TGTGCCTGGAGTGTACTTTTAGCGGGGGGGCTCTACAATGAGCAGTTCTTC.

The CDR3 DNA is TGCGCCAGCAGCTTCGGAGGGGCCAATGAGCAGTTCTTC. This translates into CASSFGGANEQFF. The rearrangement links TRBV5-1 to TRBJ2-1; perhaps TRBD2 as D (6 bases). Germline V gene data show CDR1 as SGHRS and CDR2 as YFSETQ. Trimming shortened V by 2 bases and J by 6 bases, and 9 bases separated the two germline ends. This CDR3 has 13 residues.

This chain joins TRBV19 and TRBJ1-4; no clear D gene. CDR3 length: 13 residues. The V gene lost 6 bases and the J gene lost 4 bases, with 9 bases spanning the gap. Germline V CDR1 and CDR2: LNHDA, SQIVND (reference sequence). CDR3 nucleotide sequence: TGTGCCAGTAGAAGGGCGGGTAATGAAAAACTGTTTTTT. Translation gives CASRRAGNEKLFF.

The chain has TRBV15 and TRBJ2-1, with TRBD2 identical over 7 bases. CDR1 and CDR2 from the germline V gene are LNHNV and YYDKDF (reference sequence). The V segment lost 8 bases and the J segment 8 bases; nucleotides outside the gene matches: 12. This CDR3 region has 14 residues. The chain's CDR3 is CATGRASGWYEQFF. The CDR3 DNA reads TGTGCCACCGGGAGGGCTTCGGGGTGGTATGAGCAGTTCTTC.

The rearrangement joins TRBV15 to TRBJ2-4, with unresolved D. The germline V gene has CDR1 LNHNV and CDR2 YYDKDF (reference sequence). Trimming pared 0 bases from V and 1 base from J, leaving 13 bases between. This CDR3 region has 17 residues. This CDR3 reads CATSRDARTSAKNIQYF. CDR3 nucleotide sequence: TGTGCCACCAGCAGAGATGCTCGAACTTCGGCCAAAAACATTCAGTACTTC.

The chain couples TRBV7-2 to TRBJ1-2, with 9 bases aligning to TRBD1. After removal of 5 bases from V and 4 bases from J, the junction contained 11 bases not matched to a gene. The CDR3 is 16 residues long. Looked up from germline, CDR1 is SGHTA and CDR2 is FQGNSA. The CDR3 DNA reads TGTGCCAGCAGCGCCTTATTGGGACAGGGTGCCTATGGCTACACCTTC. Residues: CASSALLGQGAYGYTF.

The chain carries TRBV6-1 and TRBJ2-6, with 9 nucleotides matching TRBD1. The CDR3 sequence is 17 residues long. After removal of 3 bases from V and 4 bases from J, the junction contained 7 bases not matched to a gene. Germline V gives CDR1 MNHNS, CDR2 SASEGT. In nucleotides, the CDR3 is TGTGCCAGCAGTGACCCCCGGGACAGGGCCGGGGCCAACGTCCTGACTTTC. Protein product: CASSDPRDRAGANVLTF.

J is TRBJ2-7 and V is TRBV6-7, with 12 bases fitting TRBD2. TRBV6-7 belongs to the ORF category, with a function that is uncertain. The CDR3 has 17 amino acids. V was pared by 0 bases and J by 3 bases, with 6 bases of the junction left unmatched. In DNA form, the CDR3 reads TGTGCCAGCAGTTACTCGTGGGCTAGCGGGGGGGACTACGAGCAGTACTTC. Protein product: CASSYSWASGGDYEQYF.

The V and J genes are TRBV19 and TRBJ2-2, with TRBD2 matching 7 bases. The CDR3 is 16 residues long. The V gene end was trimmed by 5 bases and the J gene end by 3 bases; junction bases not matched to a gene: 9. Germline V gives CDR1 LNHDA, CDR2 SQIVND (reference sequence). CDR3 nucleotides: TGTGCCAGTAGTTCAATCGGGGGGATGGACACCGGGGAGCTGTTTTTT. As protein: CASSSIGGMDTGELFF.

This clone was detected only a few times. The chain recombines TRBV2 with TRBJ2-7, with a possible D match to TRBD2 (6 bases). The CDR3 totals 13 residues. The V gene's germline CDR1 is SNHLY and CDR2 FYNNEI. The V gene lost 6 bases and the J gene lost 6 bases, with 15 bases spanning the gap. The CDR3 reads CASSPGTPFEQYF. The CDR3, as DNA: TGTGCCAGCAGCCCAGGGACTCCCTTCGAGCAGTACTTC.

This chain links TRBV11-2 with TRBJ2-3; TRBD1 is a possible D gene (6 bases). This CDR3 region has 16 residues. Deletions cut 5 bases from V and 0 bases from J, with 15 bases between. CDR1 SGHAT and CDR2 FQNNGV come from the germline V gene. The CDR3 coding sequence is TGTGCCAGCAGCATCGGGTGGACAGCTAGCACAGATACGCAGTATTTT. Translation: CASSIGWTASTDTQYF.

The V and J genes are TRBV20-1 and TRBJ2-7; 7 positions match TRBD2. The length of the CDR3 is 14 residues. CDR1 is DFQATT, CDR2 SNEGSKA, per germline (reference sequence). J gave up 3 bases and V 3 bases, and 8 bases lay outside the gene matches. The chain's CDR3 is CSASSGLADYEQYF. CDR3 DNA sequence: TGCAGTGCTAGTTCCGGGCTAGCGGACTACGAGCAGTACTTC.

The chain has TRBV18 and TRBJ1-2; D possibly corresponds to TRBD1 (5 bases). V was cut by 0 bases and J by 8 bases, with 7 bases left in between. Germline values: CDR1 KGHSH, CDR2 LQKENI. The CDR3 runs to 12 residues. The CDR3 reads CASSPPGGGYTF. The DNA of the CDR3 is TGTGCCAGCTCACCACCGGGGGGAGGCTACACCTTC. The complete variable domain, with remaining parts taken from reference TRBV18 and TRBJ1-2, reads NAGVMQNPRHLVRRRGQEARLRCSPMKGHSHVYWYRQLPEEGLKFMVYLQKENIIDESGMPKERFSAEFPKEGPSILRIQQVVRGDSAAYFCASSPPGGGYTFGSGTRLTVV.